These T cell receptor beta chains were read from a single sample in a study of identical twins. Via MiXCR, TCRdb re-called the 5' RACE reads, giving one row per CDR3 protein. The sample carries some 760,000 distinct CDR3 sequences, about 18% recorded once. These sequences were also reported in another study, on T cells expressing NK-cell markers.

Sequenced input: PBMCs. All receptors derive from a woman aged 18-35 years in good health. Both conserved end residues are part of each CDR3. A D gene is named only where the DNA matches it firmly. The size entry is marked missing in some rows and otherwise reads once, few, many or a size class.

CDR3nt: TGTGCCAGCAGCCAAGAGCTGGGGGCGGGAGCAGATACGCAGTATTTT
CDR3aa: CASSQELGAGADTQYF
j_gene: TRBJ2-3
abundance: -
d_gene: -
v_gene: TRBV3-1

CDR3nt: TGCGCCAGCAGCTTGGCACTAGCGGGGGGCGCGAACACCGGGGAGCTGTTTTTT
CDR3aa: CASSLALAGGANTGELFF
j_gene: TRBJ2-2
abundance: -
d_gene: TRBD2
v_gene: TRBV5-1

CDR3nt: TGCGCCAGCGGGGGTAGCGGGCTGATCACAGATACGCAGTATTTT
CDR3aa: CASGGSGLITDTQYF
j_gene: TRBJ2-3
abundance: few
d_gene: TRBD2
v_gene: TRBV5-1

CDR3nt: TGCGCCAGCAGCTTGGGGCGGTGGTCTAGCCGGGAGGCGACCCAGTACTTC
CDR3aa: CASSLGRWSSREATQYF
j_gene: TRBJ2-5
abundance: -
d_gene: TRBD2
v_gene: TRBV5-1

CDR3nt: TGCAGTGCTATGGGCGGGTTCTCCTACAATGAGCAGTTCTTC
CDR3aa: CSAMGGFSYNEQFF
j_gene: TRBJ2-1
abundance: many
d_gene: -
v_gene: TRBV20-1

CDR3nt: TGTGCCAGCAGTTTCGGGGCCCTCTACACCTTC
CDR3aa: CASSFGALYTF
j_gene: TRBJ1-2
abundance: few
d_gene: -
v_gene: TRBV12-3/TRBV12-4

CDR3nt: TGTGCCAGCGCGAGACAGGGGGCCTACGAGCAGTACTTC
CDR3aa: CASARQGAYEQYF
j_gene: TRBJ2-7
abundance: -
d_gene: TRBD1
v_gene: TRBV12-3/TRBV12-4

CDR3nt: TGTGCCAGCACGCTGAGAGCGGGGGGGCCAGAAAGGGAGCAGTTCTTC
CDR3aa: CASTLRAGGPEREQFF
j_gene: TRBJ2-1
abundance: -
d_gene: TRBD2
v_gene: TRBV5-6

CDR3nt: TGCAGTGCCACGGACAGGGTGGACGAGCAGTACTTC
CDR3aa: CSATDRVDEQYF
j_gene: TRBJ2-7
abundance: -
d_gene: TRBD1
v_gene: TRBV20-1

CDR3nt: TGTGCCAGCAGCTGGGACAGCGGGGCCCAGCATTTT
CDR3aa: CASSWDSGAQHF
j_gene: TRBJ1-5
abundance: few
d_gene: TRBD1
v_gene: TRBV7-9

CDR3nt: TGCAGTGGCGTTCTCTCACCCTCCTACAATGAGCAGTTCTTC
CDR3aa: CSGVLSPSYNEQFF
j_gene: TRBJ2-1
abundance: -
d_gene: -
v_gene: TRBV20-1

CDR3nt: TGTGCCAGCAACCAGGATGGTACGCAGTATTTT
CDR3aa: CASNQDGTQYF
j_gene: TRBJ2-3
abundance: -
d_gene: -
v_gene: TRBV7-2

CDR3nt: TGTGCCAGCAGTTACGGGACCCGAGATACGCAGTATTTT
CDR3aa: CASSYGTRDTQYF
j_gene: TRBJ2-3
abundance: -
d_gene: -
v_gene: TRBV6-5

CDR3nt: TGTGCCAGCAGCCAAGAATCGTCGACAGCCGGGCAGCCCCAGCATTTT
CDR3aa: CASSQESSTAGQPQHF
j_gene: TRBJ1-5
abundance: -
d_gene: -
v_gene: TRBV4-2

CDR3nt: TGTGCCAGCAGCTCTAAGCGGGATCTGTCCTACGAGCAGTACTTC
CDR3aa: CASSSKRDLSYEQYF
j_gene: TRBJ2-7
abundance: -
d_gene: TRBD2
v_gene: TRBV7-8

CDR3nt: TGCGCCAGTATGGCTTGGGGGGGCATGGTGGCTTTCTTT
CDR3aa: CASMAWGGMVAFF
j_gene: TRBJ1-1
abundance: -
d_gene: -
v_gene: TRBV5-1

CDR3nt: TGTGCCAGCATCCCGGGACAGGTGTCCTACAATGAGCAGTTCTTC
CDR3aa: CASIPGQVSYNEQFF
j_gene: TRBJ2-1
abundance: -
d_gene: TRBD1
v_gene: TRBV2

CDR3nt: TGTGCCAGCAGCTACGGGACAGGGATGAACTATGGCTACACCTTC
CDR3aa: CASSYGTGMNYGYTF
j_gene: TRBJ1-2
abundance: -
d_gene: TRBD1
v_gene: TRBV5-6

CDR3nt: TGTGCCACCAGTGATCGGGAACGAAATCAGCCCCAGCATTTT
CDR3aa: CATSDRERNQPQHF
j_gene: TRBJ1-5
abundance: -
d_gene: -
v_gene: TRBV24-1

CDR3nt: TGCGCCAGTAACATTGAGTGGGGGGGCCGCAGTGAGCAGTTCTTC
CDR3aa: CASNIEWGGRSEQFF
j_gene: TRBJ2-1
abundance: -
d_gene: -
v_gene: TRBV5-1

CDR3nt: TGTGCCAGCAGCTCCCATCCCGCCAGCGGGATGGTTAATGAGCAGTTCTTC
CDR3aa: CASSSHPASGMVNEQFF
j_gene: TRBJ2-1
abundance: few
d_gene: TRBD2
v_gene: TRBV7-2

CDR3nt: TGTGCCAGTGGATCTACGATGACCTCCTACAATGAGCAGTTCTTC
CDR3aa: CASGSTMTSYNEQFF
j_gene: TRBJ2-1
abundance: few
d_gene: -
v_gene: TRBV6-2/TRBV6-3

CDR3nt: TGCGCCAGCAGCTTGGCCGCTGGGGCGGCCACTGAAGCTTTCTTT
CDR3aa: CASSLAAGAATEAFF
j_gene: TRBJ1-1
abundance: once
d_gene: -
v_gene: TRBV5-1

CDR3nt: TGCAGTGCTACGGGACTCCCGGCCCAGTACTTC
CDR3aa: CSATGLPAQYF
j_gene: TRBJ2-5
abundance: few
d_gene: -
v_gene: TRBV20-1

CDR3nt: TGTGCCAGCAGCTCCAGCGGGTCGTCGGAGACCCAGTACTTC
CDR3aa: CASSSSGSSETQYF
j_gene: TRBJ2-5
abundance: -
d_gene: -
v_gene: TRBV5-6

CDR3nt: TGCGCCAGCAGCTTGGAGCCGGGACTAGGAGGCACAGATACGCAGTATTTT
CDR3aa: CASSLEPGLGGTDTQYF
j_gene: TRBJ2-3
abundance: few
d_gene: TRBD2
v_gene: TRBV5-1

CDR3nt: TGTGCCAGCAGTTCCCCCGGGACAGGGGACACGAGCGGGGAGCTGTTTTTT
CDR3aa: CASSSPGTGDTSGELFF
j_gene: TRBJ2-2
abundance: -
d_gene: TRBD1
v_gene: TRBV12-3/TRBV12-4

CDR3nt: TGCGCCAGCAGCCGTCACAGGGCGAACTATGGCTACACCTTC
CDR3aa: CASSRHRANYGYTF
j_gene: TRBJ1-2
abundance: -
d_gene: -
v_gene: TRBV5-1

CDR3nt: TGTGCCAGCAGTTACCGGGACGTCCACAATGAGCAGTTCTTC
CDR3aa: CASSYRDVHNEQFF
j_gene: TRBJ2-1
abundance: -
d_gene: -
v_gene: TRBV6-2/TRBV6-3

CDR3nt: TGTGCCAGCAGAAAACAGGGGGCAGGGTCACCCCTCCACTTT
CDR3aa: CASRKQGAGSPLHF
j_gene: TRBJ1-6
abundance: -
d_gene: TRBD1
v_gene: TRBV12-3/TRBV12-4

CDR3nt: TGTGCCAGCAGCTCCTGGACGCGGACCTACGAGCAGTACTTC
CDR3aa: CASSSWTRTYEQYF
j_gene: TRBJ2-7
abundance: few
d_gene: -
v_gene: TRBV11-2

CDR3nt: TGCAGCGTTGGGGAGCGGGGAACGTCCTACGAGCAGTACTTC
CDR3aa: CSVGERGTSYEQYF
j_gene: TRBJ2-7
abundance: -
d_gene: TRBD2
v_gene: TRBV29-1

CDR3nt: TGTGCCAGCGCTACGGACTCCTCGGCTGAGGGCTACACCTTC
CDR3aa: CASATDSSAEGYTF
j_gene: TRBJ1-2
abundance: few
d_gene: -
v_gene: TRBV12-3/TRBV12-4

CDR3nt: TGTGCCAGCAGTTTAGCGCTTGCTGGAAACACCATATATTTT
CDR3aa: CASSLALAGNTIYF
j_gene: TRBJ1-3
abundance: many
d_gene: -
v_gene: TRBV12-3/TRBV12-4

CDR3nt: TGTGCCAGCAGCCAAGTCCCAGGACCCCGGGGAGATACGCAGTATTTT
CDR3aa: CASSQVPGPRGDTQYF
j_gene: TRBJ2-3
abundance: -
d_gene: -
v_gene: TRBV4-2

CDR3nt: TGTGCCAGCAGCTTCACCGGACTAGCGGGAAATGAGCAGTTCTTC
CDR3aa: CASSFTGLAGNEQFF
j_gene: TRBJ2-1
abundance: few
d_gene: TRBD2
v_gene: TRBV7-2

CDR3nt: TGCAGTGCAAGGACGGGACGAGTGTCAGCCGAGCAGTACTTC
CDR3aa: CSARTGRVSAEQYF
j_gene: TRBJ2-7
abundance: -
d_gene: -
v_gene: TRBV20-1

CDR3nt: TGTGCCAGCAGCTCCAGGGTGTGGGGGGAAGAGACCCAGTACTTC
CDR3aa: CASSSRVWGEETQYF
j_gene: TRBJ2-5
abundance: -
d_gene: -
v_gene: TRBV7-2

CDR3nt: TGTGCCAGCAGCACCGACAGGGGAACTGGCTACACCTTC
CDR3aa: CASSTDRGTGYTF
j_gene: TRBJ1-2
abundance: many
d_gene: TRBD1
v_gene: TRBV12-3/TRBV12-4

CDR3nt: TGTGCCAGCAGCCACGGGGGAGTCACCTACGAGCAGTACTTC
CDR3aa: CASSHGGVTYEQYF
j_gene: TRBJ2-7
abundance: -
d_gene: -
v_gene: TRBV6-1

CDR3nt: TGTGCCAGCAGCCTCCTTAGGGCGGGAGTCTCCGGGGAGCTGTTTTTT
CDR3aa: CASSLLRAGVSGELFF
j_gene: TRBJ2-2
abundance: -
d_gene: TRBD2
v_gene: TRBV6-1

CDR3nt: TGCGCCAGCAGCCGGGGAGGGACAGAGGCCTCCTACGAGCAGTACTTC
CDR3aa: CASSRGGTEASYEQYF
j_gene: TRBJ2-7
abundance: few
d_gene: -
v_gene: TRBV5-1

CDR3nt: TGTGCCAGCAGCTTCCCGGGCCTTTACAATGAGCAGTTCTTC
CDR3aa: CASSFPGLYNEQFF
j_gene: TRBJ2-1
abundance: many
d_gene: -
v_gene: TRBV5-5

CDR3nt: TGTGCCAGTGCTTTCAGAAATGCAGATACGCAGTATTTT
CDR3aa: CASAFRNADTQYF
j_gene: TRBJ2-3
abundance: -
d_gene: -
v_gene: TRBV2

CDR3nt: TGTGCCATCAGTGACTCCGGGACTAGCAGCTACGAGCAGTACTTC
CDR3aa: CAISDSGTSSYEQYF
j_gene: TRBJ2-7
abundance: -
d_gene: TRBD2
v_gene: TRBV10-3

CDR3nt: TGTGCCACCAGCAGGGTATCAGGGACCGGGGAGCTGTTTTTT
CDR3aa: CATSRVSGTGELFF
j_gene: TRBJ2-2
abundance: few
d_gene: -
v_gene: TRBV15

CDR3nt: TGTGCCAGCAGCGACGGATCCACAGATACGCAGTATTTT
CDR3aa: CASSDGSTDTQYF
j_gene: TRBJ2-3
abundance: many
d_gene: -
v_gene: TRBV6-4

CDR3nt: TGTGCCAGCAGTGATACCGACTGGGGAAATGAGCAGTTCTTC
CDR3aa: CASSDTDWGNEQFF
j_gene: TRBJ2-1
abundance: -
d_gene: -
v_gene: TRBV2

CDR3nt: TGCAGTGCTTTTCAGACAGAAGTAAACACTGAAGCTTTCTTT
CDR3aa: CSAFQTEVNTEAFF
j_gene: TRBJ1-1
abundance: few
d_gene: -
v_gene: TRBV20-1

CDR3nt: TGTGCCAGCAGCGTAGCGTCTAGCCAGCTTGGGCATGAGCAGTTCTTC
CDR3aa: CASSVASSQLGHEQFF
j_gene: TRBJ2-1
abundance: few
d_gene: -
v_gene: TRBV9

CDR3nt: TGTGCCAGCAGCCCATGGGACACCGGGGTACGCACTGAAGCTTTCTTT
CDR3aa: CASSPWDTGVRTEAFF
j_gene: TRBJ1-1
abundance: few
d_gene: -
v_gene: TRBV3-1

CDR3nt: TGCAGCGTTGAGGGACAGGGGGCGCGGGAGCAGTACTTC
CDR3aa: CSVEGQGAREQYF
j_gene: TRBJ2-7
abundance: -
d_gene: TRBD1
v_gene: TRBV29-1